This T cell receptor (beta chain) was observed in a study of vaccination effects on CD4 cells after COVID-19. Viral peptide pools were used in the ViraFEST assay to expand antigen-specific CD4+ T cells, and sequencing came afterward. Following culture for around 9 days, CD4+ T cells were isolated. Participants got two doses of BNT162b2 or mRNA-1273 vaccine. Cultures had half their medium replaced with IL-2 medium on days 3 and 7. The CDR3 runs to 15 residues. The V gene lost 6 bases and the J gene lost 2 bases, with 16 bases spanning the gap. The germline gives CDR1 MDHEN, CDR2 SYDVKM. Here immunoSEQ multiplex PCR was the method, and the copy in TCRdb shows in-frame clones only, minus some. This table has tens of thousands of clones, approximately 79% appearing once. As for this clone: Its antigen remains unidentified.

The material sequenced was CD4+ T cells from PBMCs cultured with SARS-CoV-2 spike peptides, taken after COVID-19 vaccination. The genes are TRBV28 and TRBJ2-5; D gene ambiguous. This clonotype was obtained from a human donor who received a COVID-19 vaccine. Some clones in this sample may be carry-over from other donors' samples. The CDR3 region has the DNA TGTGCCAGCAGGCAACTACTCGACCTTCAAGAGACCCAGTACTTC. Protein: CASRQLLDLQETQYF.